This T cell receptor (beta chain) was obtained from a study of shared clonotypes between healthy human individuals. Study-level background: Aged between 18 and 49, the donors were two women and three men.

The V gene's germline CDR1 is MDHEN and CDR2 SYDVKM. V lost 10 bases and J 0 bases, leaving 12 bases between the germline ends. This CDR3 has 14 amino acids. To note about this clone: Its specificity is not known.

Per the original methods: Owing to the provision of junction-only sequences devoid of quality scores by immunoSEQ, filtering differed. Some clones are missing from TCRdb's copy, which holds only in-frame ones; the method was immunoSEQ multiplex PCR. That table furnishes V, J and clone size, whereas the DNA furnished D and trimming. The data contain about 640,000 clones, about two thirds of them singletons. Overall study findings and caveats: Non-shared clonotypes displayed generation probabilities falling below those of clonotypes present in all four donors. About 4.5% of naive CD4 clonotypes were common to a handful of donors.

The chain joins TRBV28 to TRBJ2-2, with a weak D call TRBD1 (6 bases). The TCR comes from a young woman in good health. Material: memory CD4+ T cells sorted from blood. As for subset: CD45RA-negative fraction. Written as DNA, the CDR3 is TGTGCCATAAGCAGGGGCCCGAACACCGGGGAGCTGTTTTTT. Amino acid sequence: CAISRGPNTGELFF.